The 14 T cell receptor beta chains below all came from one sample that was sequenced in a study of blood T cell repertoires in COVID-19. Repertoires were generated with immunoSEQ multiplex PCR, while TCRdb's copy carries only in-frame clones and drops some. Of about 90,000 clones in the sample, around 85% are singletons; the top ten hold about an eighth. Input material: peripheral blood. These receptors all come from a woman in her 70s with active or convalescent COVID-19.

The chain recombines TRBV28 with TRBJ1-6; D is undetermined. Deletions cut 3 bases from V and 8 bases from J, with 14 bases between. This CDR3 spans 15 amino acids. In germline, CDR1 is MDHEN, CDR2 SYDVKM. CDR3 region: CASSFRPRGDSPLHF. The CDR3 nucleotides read TGTGCCAGCAGTTTCAGGCCCCGGGGTGATTCACCCCTCCACTTT.

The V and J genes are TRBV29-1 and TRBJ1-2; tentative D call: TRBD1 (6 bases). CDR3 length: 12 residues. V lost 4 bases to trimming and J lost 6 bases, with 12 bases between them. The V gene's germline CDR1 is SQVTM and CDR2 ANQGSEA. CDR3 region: CSVGVGGNGYTF. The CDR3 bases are TGCAGCGTTGGTGTAGGGGGAAATGGCTACACCTTC.

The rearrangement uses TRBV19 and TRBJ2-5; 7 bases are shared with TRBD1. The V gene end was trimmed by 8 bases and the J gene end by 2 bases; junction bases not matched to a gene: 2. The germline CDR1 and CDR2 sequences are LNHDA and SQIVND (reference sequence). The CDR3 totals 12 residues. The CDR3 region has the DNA TGTGCCAGTTCGACAGGGCAAGAGACCCAGTACTTC. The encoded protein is CASSTGQETQYF.

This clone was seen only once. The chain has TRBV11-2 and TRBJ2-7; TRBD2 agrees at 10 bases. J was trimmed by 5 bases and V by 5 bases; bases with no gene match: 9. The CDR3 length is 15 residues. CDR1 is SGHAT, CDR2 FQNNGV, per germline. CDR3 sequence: CASSPRTSGEDEQYF. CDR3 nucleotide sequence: TGTGCCAGCAGCCCCCGCACTAGCGGGGAGGACGAGCAGTACTTC. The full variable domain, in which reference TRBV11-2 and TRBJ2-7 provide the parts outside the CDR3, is EAGVAQSPRYKIIEKRQSVAFWCNPISGHATLYWYQQILGQGPKLLIQFQNNGVVDDSQLPKDRFSAERLKGVDSTLKIQPAKLEDSAVYLCASSPRTSGEDEQYFGPGTRLTVT.

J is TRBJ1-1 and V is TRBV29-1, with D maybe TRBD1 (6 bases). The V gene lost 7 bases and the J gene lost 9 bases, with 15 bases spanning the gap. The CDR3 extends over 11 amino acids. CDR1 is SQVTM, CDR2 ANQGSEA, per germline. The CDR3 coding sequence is TGCAGCGCCCGAGGGGGACACCAAGCTTTCTTT. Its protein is CSARGGHQAFF.

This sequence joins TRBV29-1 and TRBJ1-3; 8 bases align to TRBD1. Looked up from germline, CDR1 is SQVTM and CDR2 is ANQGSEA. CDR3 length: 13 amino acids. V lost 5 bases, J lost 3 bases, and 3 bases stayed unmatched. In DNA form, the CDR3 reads TGCAGCGTTTCAGGGGGCAATGGAAACACCATATATTTT. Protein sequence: CSVSGGNGNTIYF. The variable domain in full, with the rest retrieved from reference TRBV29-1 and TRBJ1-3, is SAVISQKPSRDICQRGTSLTIQCQVDSQVTMMFWYRQQPGQSLTLIATANQGSEATYESGFVIDKFPISRPNLTFSTLTVSNMSPEDSSIYLCSVSGGNGNTIYFGEGSWLTVV.

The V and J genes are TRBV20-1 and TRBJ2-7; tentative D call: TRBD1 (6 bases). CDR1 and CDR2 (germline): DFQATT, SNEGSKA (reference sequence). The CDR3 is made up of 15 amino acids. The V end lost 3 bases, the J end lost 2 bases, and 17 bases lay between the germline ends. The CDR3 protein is CSASPLGAKAYEQYF. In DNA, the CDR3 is TGCAGTGCTAGTCCCTTGGGGGCAAAGGCCTACGAGCAGTACTTC.

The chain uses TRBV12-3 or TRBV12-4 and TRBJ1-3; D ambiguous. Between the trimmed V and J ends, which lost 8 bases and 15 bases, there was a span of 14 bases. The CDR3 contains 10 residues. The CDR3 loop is CASSESGPYF. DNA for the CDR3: TGTGCCAGCTCGGAATCGGGTCCATATTTT.

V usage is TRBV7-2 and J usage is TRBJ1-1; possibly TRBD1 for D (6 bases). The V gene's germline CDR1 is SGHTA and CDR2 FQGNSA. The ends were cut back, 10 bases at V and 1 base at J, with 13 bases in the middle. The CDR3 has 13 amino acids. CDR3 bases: TGTGCCATCACAGGGAACTCGAACACTGAAGCTTTCTTT. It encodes CAITGNSNTEAFF.

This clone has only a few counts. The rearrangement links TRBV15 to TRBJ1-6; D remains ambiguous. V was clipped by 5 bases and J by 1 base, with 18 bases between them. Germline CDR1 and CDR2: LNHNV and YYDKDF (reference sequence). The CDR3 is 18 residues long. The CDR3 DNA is TGTGCCACCAGCCCAAAGGCTTCCGGAGGGTCCTATAATTCACCCCTCCACTTT. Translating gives CATSPKASGGSYNSPLHF.

This chain's CDR3 is CASSRDTAGVLFF. CDR3 coding DNA: TGTGCCAGCAGCAGGGACACGGCAGGGGTACTGTTTTTT. The genes are TRBV7-2 and TRBJ1-4; maybe TRBD1 (6 bases). This CDR3 region has 13 residues. The germline V gene has CDR1 SGHTA and CDR2 FQGNSA. Trimming took 5 bases from V and 13 from J, leaving 17 bases between them.

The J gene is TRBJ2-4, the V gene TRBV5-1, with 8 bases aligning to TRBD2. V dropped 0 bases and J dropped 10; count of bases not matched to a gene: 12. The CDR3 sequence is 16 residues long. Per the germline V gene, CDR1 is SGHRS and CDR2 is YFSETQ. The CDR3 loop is CASSLVSVAASGIQYF. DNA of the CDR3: TGCGCCAGCAGCTTGGTATCGGTTGCGGCTAGCGGGATTCAGTACTTC.

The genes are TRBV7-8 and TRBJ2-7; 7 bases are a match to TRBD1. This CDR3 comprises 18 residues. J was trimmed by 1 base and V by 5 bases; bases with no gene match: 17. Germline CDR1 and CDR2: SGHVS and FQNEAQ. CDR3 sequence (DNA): TGTGCCAGCAGCCCTAGGGGGCAGGGTGGAGTTTTGTCCTACGAGCAGTACTTC. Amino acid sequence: CASSPRGQGGVLSYEQYF.

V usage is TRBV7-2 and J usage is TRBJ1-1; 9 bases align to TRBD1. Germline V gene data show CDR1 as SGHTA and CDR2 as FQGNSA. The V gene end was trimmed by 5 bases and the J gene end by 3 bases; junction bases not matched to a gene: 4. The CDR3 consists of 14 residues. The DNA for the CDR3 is TGTGCCAGCAGCCAAACAGGGGGCTACACTGAAGCTTTCTTT. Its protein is CASSQTGGYTEAFF.